Listed below are T cell receptor beta chains from one sample, sequenced in a study of vaccination effects on CD4 cells after COVID-19. Libraries were prepared by immunoSEQ multiplex PCR; TCRdb keeps only in-frame clonotypes and omits some of them. Among 29,000 or so clones listed, 74% were seen once. For these receptors, no antigen is known. Sequencing was performed on CD4+ T cells from PBMCs cultured with HCoV-OC43 spike peptides, taken after COVID-19 vaccination. The receptors derive from a human donor who received a COVID-19 vaccine. The CDR3 runs from the conserved cysteine through the conserved F or W. D genes are given only for firm matches. Only some rows state a clone size, as once, few, many or a class for expanded clones.

abundance: -
d_gene: -
j_gene: TRBJ1-4
v_gene: TRBV19
CDR3aa: CASSISGRLEKLFF
CDR3nt: TGTGCCAGTAGTATATCTGGGCGGCTTGAAAAACTGTTTTTT

abundance: medium-sized
d_gene: TRBD1
j_gene: TRBJ1-2
v_gene: TRBV6-4
CDR3aa: CASSPDRAGGYTF
CDR3nt: TGTGCCAGCAGTCCGGACAGGGCGGGTGGCTACACCTTC

abundance: few
d_gene: -
j_gene: TRBJ2-7
v_gene: TRBV12-5
CDR3aa: CASGKGTTYEQYF
CDR3nt: TGTGCTAGTGGTAAGGGGACAACCTACGAGCAGTACTTC

abundance: -
d_gene: TRBD1
j_gene: TRBJ2-2
v_gene: TRBV11-2
CDR3aa: CASSLSGQGAGELFF
CDR3nt: TGTGCCAGCAGCTTATCTGGACAGGGCGCCGGGGAGCTGTTTTTT

abundance: few
d_gene: TRBD1
j_gene: TRBJ2-7
v_gene: TRBV10-2
CDR3aa: CASSDAGGGRSYEQYF
CDR3nt: TGCGCCAGCAGTGACGCAGGGGGTGGCAGGTCCTACGAGCAGTACTTC

abundance: -
d_gene: TRBD2
j_gene: TRBJ2-3
v_gene: TRBV14
CDR3aa: CASSSSGSHFTDTQYF
CDR3nt: TGTGCCAGCAGTTCAAGCGGGAGCCACTTCACAGATACGCAGTATTTT

abundance: few
d_gene: TRBD2
j_gene: TRBJ2-7
v_gene: TRBV4-2
CDR3aa: CASSQDRALADYKQYF
CDR3nt: TGTGCCAGCAGCCAAGATAGGGCCCTAGCGGACTACAAGCAGTACTTC

abundance: -
d_gene: -
j_gene: TRBJ1-5
v_gene: TRBV6-4
CDR3aa: CASSEICGENGNQPQHF
CDR3nt: TGTGCCAGCAGTGAGATATGTGGGGAGAATGGCAATCAGCCCCAGCATTTT

abundance: -
d_gene: TRBD1
j_gene: TRBJ1-5
v_gene: TRBV27
CDR3aa: CASSLSTGGNQPQHF
CDR3nt: TGTGCCAGCAGTTTATCGACAGGGGGTAATCAGCCCCAGCATTTT

abundance: -
d_gene: -
j_gene: TRBJ2-7
v_gene: TRBV3-1/TRBV3-2
CDR3aa: CASSQGPPGIYEQYF
CDR3nt: TGTGCCAGCAGCCAGGGTCCTCCAGGGATCTACGAGCAGTACTTC

abundance: -
d_gene: -
j_gene: TRBJ1-6
v_gene: TRBV19
CDR3aa: CASSIRTSNSPLHF
CDR3nt: TGTGCCAGTAGTATCAGGACGTCCAATTCACCCCTCCACTTT

abundance: -
d_gene: TRBD1
j_gene: TRBJ1-2
v_gene: TRBV3-1/TRBV3-2
CDR3aa: CASSQKTGPLYGYTF
CDR3nt: TGTGCCAGCAGCCAAAAGACAGGGCCCCTCTATGGCTACACCTTC

abundance: -
d_gene: -
j_gene: TRBJ2-3
v_gene: TRBV24-1
CDR3aa: CATGTPPGDTQYF
CDR3nt: TGTGCCACCGGTACGCCCCCCGGGGATACGCAGTATTTT

abundance: -
d_gene: TRBD1
j_gene: TRBJ1-4
v_gene: TRBV6-2/TRBV6-3
CDR3aa: CASSYTPHYSPGGYDEKLFF
CDR3nt: TGTGCCAGCAGTTATACGCCGCATTATTCTCCAGGGGGCTATGATGAAAAACTGTTTTTT

abundance: -
d_gene: -
j_gene: TRBJ2-7
v_gene: TRBV2
CDR3aa: CASSAGRSPLFHYEQYF
CDR3nt: TGTGCCAGCAGCGCCGGGCGTTCTCCGCTGTTCCACTACGAGCAGTACTTC

abundance: -
d_gene: TRBD1
j_gene: TRBJ1-1
v_gene: TRBV4-1
CDR3aa: CASSQERPDRLNTEAFF
CDR3nt: TGCGCCAGCAGCCAAGAAAGGCCGGACAGGCTGAACACTGAAGCTTTCTTT

abundance: -
d_gene: -
j_gene: TRBJ1-1
v_gene: TRBV25-1
CDR3aa: CASRGRTGEAFF
CDR3nt: TGTGCCAGCAGGGGTCGTACCGGTGAAGCTTTCTTT

abundance: -
d_gene: -
j_gene: TRBJ2-1
v_gene: TRBV24-1
CDR3aa: CATSDLTQRGEQFF
CDR3nt: TGTGCCACCAGTGATTTGACCCAACGAGGTGAGCAGTTCTTC

abundance: -
d_gene: TRBD1
j_gene: TRBJ1-2
v_gene: TRBV18
CDR3aa: CASSDGQGGSYGYTF
CDR3nt: TGTGCCAGCTCAGATGGACAGGGCGGCTCCTATGGCTACACCTTC

abundance: -
d_gene: -
j_gene: TRBJ1-3
v_gene: TRBV19
CDR3aa: CASSMLGAGNTIYF
CDR3nt: TGTGCCAGTAGTATGTTGGGGGCTGGAAACACCATATATTTT